These T cell receptor beta chains were read from a single sample in a study of shared clonotypes between healthy human individuals. Produced via immunoSEQ multiplex PCR; TCRdb's table is partial and in-frame only. Among 1.5 million to 1.9 million clones listed, 95% to 99% were seen once. The sequenced material came from naive CD4+ T cells sorted from blood. These receptors all come from a man aged 25 to 40 in good health. CDR3s include the opening cysteine and the closing phenylalanine or tryptophan. The D gene is left open where the match is weak. Clone size is given for some rows only: seen once, a few or many times, or a class if the clone is expanded.

clone_size	v_call	j_call	d_call	cdr3_aa	cdr3_nt
.	TRBV6-6	TRBJ1-2	TRBD1	CASSYGTGGTYGYTF	TGTGCCAGCAGTTACGGAACAGGGGGGACCTATGGCTACACCTTC
.	TRBV28	TRBJ2-5	.	CASSYGNLETQYF	TGTGCCAGCAGTTACGGGAACTTGGAGACCCAGTACTTC
.	TRBV9	TRBJ2-2	TRBD2	CASSVGALAGGRAGELFF	TGTGCCAGCAGCGTAGGGGCACTAGCGGGAGGGAGGGCCGGGGAGCTGTTTTTT
.	TRBV30	TRBJ2-7	.	CAWGGFGPTHEQYF	TGTGCCTGGGGAGGGTTCGGACCGACTCACGAGCAGTACTTC
.	TRBV19	TRBJ2-3	TRBD2	CASSISLLAEKTDTQYF	TGTGCCAGTAGTATCTCACTACTAGCGGAGAAAACAGATACGCAGTATTTT
.	TRBV30	TRBJ1-1	TRBD1	CAWKTTGFTMNTEAFF	TGTGCCTGGAAAACGACAGGGTTTACCATGAACACTGAAGCTTTCTTT
.	TRBV29-1	TRBJ2-3	TRBD1	CSVDRTGTDTQYF	TGCAGCGTTGATAGGACAGGGACAGATACGCAGTATTTT
.	TRBV28	TRBJ1-5	.	CASSKVTNRFSNQPQHF	TGTGCCAGCAGTAAAGTCACGAACAGGTTTAGCAATCAGCCCCAGCATTTT
.	TRBV29-1	TRBJ1-2	TRBD1	CSVGRSGTDYVYGYTF	TGCAGCGTTGGACGCTCCGGGACAGACTACGTCTATGGCTACACCTTC
.	TRBV14	TRBJ2-7	.	CASSPQDWYSYEQYF	TGTGCCAGCAGCCCACAGGATTGGTACTCCTACGAGCAGTACTTC
.	TRBV18	TRBJ2-1	TRBD2	CASSLKTGLAGTSSYNEQFF	TGTGCCAGCTCACTTAAAACAGGACTAGCGGGAACAAGCTCCTACAATGAGCAGTTCTTC
.	TRBV27	TRBJ2-1	TRBD2	CASSKSTPGLVIEQFF	TGTGCCAGCAGTAAGAGTACCCCGGGACTAGTAATTGAGCAGTTCTTC
.	TRBV2	TRBJ1-3	.	CASSEAGANTIYF	TGTGCCAGCAGTGAAGCAGGTGCAAACACCATATATTTT
.	TRBV4-1	TRBJ1-2	.	CASSQVAGQITNYGYTF	TGCGCCAGCAGCCAAGTCGCAGGGCAAATTACTAACTATGGCTACACCTTC
.	TRBV7-2	TRBJ2-2	.	CASSLVGAGELFF	TGTGCCAGCAGCTTAGTCGGGGCCGGGGAGCTGTTTTTT
.	TRBV10-1	TRBJ2-1	.	CASSESFYEQFF	TGCGCCAGCAGTGAGTCGTTCTATGAGCAGTTCTTC
few	TRBV11-2	TRBJ1-5	.	CASSVNQPQHF	TGTGCCAGCAGTGTCAATCAGCCCCAGCATTTT
.	TRBV4-1	TRBJ1-4	.	CASSQDGQFNEKLFF	TGCGCCAGCAGCCAAGACGGACAGTTTAATGAAAAACTGTTTTTT
.	TRBV6-1	TRBJ2-3	.	CASSELPLGIRTDTQYF	TGTGCCAGCAGTGAACTCCCCCTAGGTATTCGCACAGATACGCAGTATTTT
.	TRBV18	TRBJ2-5	.	CASSPRRLQETQYF	TGTGCCAGCTCACCCCGAAGACTTCAAGAGACCCAGTACTTC
once	TRBV29-1	TRBJ1-2	.	CSVEVGGSYGYTF	TGCAGCGTTGAAGTGGGGGGCAGCTATGGCTACACCTTC
.	TRBV28	TRBJ1-2	TRBD1	CASSSTGGRGSYTF	TGTGCCAGCAGTTCGACAGGGGGACGAGGGAGCTACACCTTC
.	TRBV14	TRBJ1-2	.	CASSQEHYGYTF	TGTGCCAGCAGCCAAGAGCACTATGGCTACACCTTC
.	TRBV29-1	TRBJ2-3	TRBD2	CSVPGLAGGGDTQYF	TGCAGCGTTCCGGGACTAGCGGGAGGTGGAGATACGCAGTATTTT
.	TRBV11-2	TRBJ2-5	.	CASSSPQRKETQYF	TGTGCCAGCAGCTCCCCTCAGCGAAAAGAGACCCAGTACTTC
.	TRBV7-6	TRBJ2-2	.	CASSQTATGELFF	TGTGCCAGCAGCCAGACCGCCACCGGGGAGCTGTTTTTT
.	TRBV14	TRBJ2-5	.	CASSQGALLGTQYF	TGTGCCAGCAGCCAAGGAGCCTTGTTGGGGACCCAGTACTTC
.	TRBV11-2	TRBJ2-7	TRBD1	CASSLAGTVSEQYF	TGTGCCAGCAGCTTAGCCGGGACAGTAAGCGAGCAGTACTTC
.	TRBV29-1	TRBJ2-7	.	CSVGYKGGSYEQYF	TGCAGCGTTGGTTATAAGGGAGGCTCCTACGAGCAGTACTTC
.	TRBV14	TRBJ2-7	TRBD1	CASSLKLGKGAASYEQYF	TGTGCCAGCAGTTTAAAATTGGGAAAGGGGGCGGCATCCTACGAGCAGTACTTC
.	TRBV18	TRBJ1-2	TRBD1	CASSPRGQGADYGYTF	TGTGCCAGCTCACCACGCGGGCAGGGGGCGGACTATGGCTACACCTTC
.	TRBV7-9	TRBJ2-7	TRBD2	CASSLSADSGRRYEQYF	TGTGCCAGCAGCTTGTCCGCCGATAGCGGGAGGAGGTACGAGCAGTACTTC
.	TRBV19	TRBJ1-5	.	CASSMSTGSNQPQHF	TGTGCCAGTAGTATGTCAACAGGTAGCAATCAGCCCCAGCATTTT
.	TRBV11-3	TRBJ2-3	TRBD2	CASSFDGGSMDTQYF	TGTGCCAGCAGCTTCGACGGCGGGAGTATGGATACGCAGTATTTT
.	TRBV27	TRBJ2-7	TRBD1	CASSLETGFFYEQYF	TGTGCCAGCAGTCTGGAGACAGGGTTTTTCTACGAGCAGTACTTC
.	TRBV5-1	TRBJ2-5	TRBD1	CASSLEGQGPETQYF	TGCGCCAGCAGCTTGGAGGGACAGGGACCCGAGACCCAGTACTTC
once	TRBV2	TRBJ2-7	.	CASSADTAVYEQYF	TGTGCCAGCAGCGCGGACACGGCGGTCTACGAGCAGTACTTC
once	TRBV19	TRBJ1-5	TRBD1	CASSFLSGGRNQPQHF	TGTGCCAGTAGTTTCCTCTCAGGGGGGCGCAATCAGCCCCAGCATTTT
.	TRBV25-1	TRBJ2-5	TRBD2	CASSDASGSGETQYF	TGTGCCAGCAGTGATGCTAGCGGGAGTGGCGAGACCCAGTACTTC
.	TRBV28	TRBJ2-7	.	CASSPLAYEQYF	TGTGCCAGCAGTCCCCTTGCCTACGAGCAGTACTTC
once	TRBV21-1	TRBJ1-3	.	CASSKKRAGRVHRGNTIYF	TGTGCCAGCAGCAAAAAACGGGCAGGGAGGGTTCATCGGGGAAACACCATATATTTT
.	TRBV5-1	TRBJ2-2	.	CASREGLNTGELFF	TGCGCCAGCAGGGAAGGTTTGAACACCGGGGAGCTGTTTTTT
.	TRBV5-1	TRBJ2-3	.	CASSLVGKSRTDTQYF	TGCGCCAGCAGCTTGGTTGGGAAAAGCCGCACAGATACGCAGTATTTT
.	TRBV4-3	TRBJ2-5	.	CASSQEARGQETQYF	TGCGCCAGCAGCCAAGAGGCCCGGGGCCAAGAGACCCAGTACTTC
.	TRBV10-2	TRBJ2-1	TRBD2	CASRDKAGGLYNEQFF	TGCGCCAGCAGGGATAAAGCGGGAGGACTCTACAATGAGCAGTTCTTC
.	TRBV29-1	TRBJ2-7	.	CSVEVSGREAYEQYF	TGCAGCGTTGAAGTTTCAGGGCGTGAGGCCTACGAGCAGTACTTC
.	TRBV7-2	TRBJ2-1	.	CASRPGLSYNEQFF	TGTGCCAGCCGACCGGGACTCTCCTACAATGAGCAGTTCTTC
.	TRBV5-1	TRBJ2-7	.	CASSLNQLGEYYEQYF	TGCGCCAGCAGCTTGAATCAACTGGGGGAGTACTACGAGCAGTACTTC
.	TRBV5-5	TRBJ1-5	TRBD1	CASSLEGAGNQPQHF	TGTGCCAGCAGCTTGGAGGGGGCCGGCAATCAGCCCCAGCATTTT
.	TRBV5-1	TRBJ2-5	.	CASSLAGWELTETQYF	TGCGCCAGCAGCTTGGCCGGGTGGGAGTTAACAGAGACCCAGTACTTC
once	TRBV6-6	TRBJ2-7	TRBD1	CASSYNRGAGRYEQYF	TGTGCCAGCAGTTACAACAGGGGGGCGGGTAGGTACGAGCAGTACTTC
once	TRBV9	TRBJ1-2	.	CASSVAPDREAGYTF	TGTGCCAGCAGCGTAGCCCCGGACCGCGAGGCTGGCTACACCTTC
.	TRBV29-1	TRBJ2-2	TRBD1	CSVEAGGRNTGELFF	TGCAGCGTTGAAGCAGGGGGCCGTAACACCGGGGAGCTGTTTTTT
.	TRBV4-3	TRBJ2-5	.	CASSQDRLEGGTQYF	TGCGCCAGCAGCCAAGATAGGCTAGAGGGTGGGACCCAGTACTTC
.	TRBV7-9	TRBJ2-7	TRBD1	CASSLGQGHDEQYF	TGTGCCAGCAGCTTAGGACAGGGTCACGACGAGCAGTACTTC
.	TRBV5-4	TRBJ2-2	.	CASSPDPLGELFF	TGTGCCAGCAGCCCGGACCCTTTGGGGGAGCTGTTTTTT
.	TRBV29-1	TRBJ2-1	.	CSVEVLSRTQFF	TGCAGCGTTGAAGTTTTATCGCGAACCCAGTTCTTC
.	TRBV4-1	TRBJ2-3	.	CASSQVLGTQYF	TGCGCCAGCAGCCAAGTATTGGGTACGCAGTATTTT
.	TRBV19	TRBJ2-3	TRBD2	CASSPQRETGRTDTQYF	TGTGCCAGTAGTCCCCAGCGGGAGACGGGTCGGACAGATACGCAGTATTTT